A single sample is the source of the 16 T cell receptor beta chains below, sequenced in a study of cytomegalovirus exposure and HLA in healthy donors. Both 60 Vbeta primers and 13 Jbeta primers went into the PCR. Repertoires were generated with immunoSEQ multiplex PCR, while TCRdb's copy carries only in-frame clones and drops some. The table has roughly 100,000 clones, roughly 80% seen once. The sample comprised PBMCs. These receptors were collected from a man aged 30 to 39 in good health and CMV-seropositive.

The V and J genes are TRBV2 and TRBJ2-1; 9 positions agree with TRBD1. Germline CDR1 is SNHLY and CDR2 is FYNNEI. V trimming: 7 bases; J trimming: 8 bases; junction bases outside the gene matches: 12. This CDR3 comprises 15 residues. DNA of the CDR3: TGTGCCAGCATTTCCTGGGACAGGGCGATCCATGAGCAGTTCTTC. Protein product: CASISWDRAIHEQFF.

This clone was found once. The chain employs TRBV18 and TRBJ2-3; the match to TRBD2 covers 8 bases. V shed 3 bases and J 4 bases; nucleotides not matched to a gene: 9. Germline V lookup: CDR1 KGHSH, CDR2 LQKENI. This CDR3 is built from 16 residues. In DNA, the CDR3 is TGTGCCAGCTCACCCCAGTCGGGGGGGAGGGCAGATACGCAGTATTTT. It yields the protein CASSPQSGGRADTQYF.

The CDR3 coding sequence is TGTGCCAGCAGTGACGGCGGGACAGCCAACATCCGTGGCTACACCTTC. Protein product: CASSDGGTANIRGYTF. V is TRBV6-4 and J is TRBJ1-2, with TRBD1 identical over 7 bases. The ends lost 2 bases at V and 7 bases at J; junction bases unmatched: 13. The CDR3 contains 16 residues. From germline, CDR1 is MRHNA and CDR2 SNTAGT.

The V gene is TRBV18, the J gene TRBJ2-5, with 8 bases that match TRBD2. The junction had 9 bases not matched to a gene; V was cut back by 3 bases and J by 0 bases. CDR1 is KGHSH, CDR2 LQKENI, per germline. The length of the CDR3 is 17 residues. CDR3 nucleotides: TGTGCCAGCTCACCGCGTGTCGCGGGGGGCAACCAAGAGACCCAGTACTTC. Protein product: CASSPRVAGGNQETQYF.

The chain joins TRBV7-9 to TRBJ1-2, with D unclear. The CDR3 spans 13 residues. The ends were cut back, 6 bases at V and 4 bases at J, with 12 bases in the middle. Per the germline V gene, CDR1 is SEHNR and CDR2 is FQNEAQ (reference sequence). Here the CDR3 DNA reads TGTGCCAGCAGTTCGGCGGGTATCTATGGCTACACCTTC. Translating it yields CASSSAGIYGYTF.

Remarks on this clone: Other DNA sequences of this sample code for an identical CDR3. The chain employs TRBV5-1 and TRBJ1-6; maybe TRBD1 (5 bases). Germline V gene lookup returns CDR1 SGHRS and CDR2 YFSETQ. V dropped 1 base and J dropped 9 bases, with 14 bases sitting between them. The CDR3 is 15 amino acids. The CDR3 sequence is CASSLKGQGGSPLHF. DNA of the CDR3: TGCGCCAGCAGCTTGAAGGGCCAGGGCGGTTCACCCCTCCACTTT.

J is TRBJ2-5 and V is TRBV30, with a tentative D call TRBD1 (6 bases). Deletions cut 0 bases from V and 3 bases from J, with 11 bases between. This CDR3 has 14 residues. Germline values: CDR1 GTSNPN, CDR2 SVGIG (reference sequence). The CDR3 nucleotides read TGTGCCTGGAGTGTCCCGGGACAAGAAGAGACCCAGTACTTC. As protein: CAWSVPGQEETQYF.

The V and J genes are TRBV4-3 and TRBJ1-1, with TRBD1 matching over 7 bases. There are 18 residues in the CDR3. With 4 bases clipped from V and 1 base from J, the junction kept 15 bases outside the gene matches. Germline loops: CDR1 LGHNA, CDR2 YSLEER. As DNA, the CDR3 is TGCGCCAGCAGCCTTTGGTCCCGGGACAGCCAAGGGAACACTGAAGCTTTCTTT. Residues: CASSLWSRDSQGNTEAFF.

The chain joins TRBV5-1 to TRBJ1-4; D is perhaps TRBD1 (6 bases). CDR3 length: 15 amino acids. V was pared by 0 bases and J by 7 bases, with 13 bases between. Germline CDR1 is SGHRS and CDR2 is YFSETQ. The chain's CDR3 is CASSLANRETEKLFF. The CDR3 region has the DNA TGCGCCAGCAGCTTGGCCAACAGGGAAACTGAAAAACTGTTTTTT.

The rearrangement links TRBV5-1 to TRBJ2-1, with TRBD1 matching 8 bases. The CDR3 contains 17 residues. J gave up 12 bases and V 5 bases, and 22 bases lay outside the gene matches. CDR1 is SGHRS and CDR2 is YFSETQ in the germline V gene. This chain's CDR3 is CASRPSTGDEAVRWQFF. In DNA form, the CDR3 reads TGCGCCAGCAGACCTTCGACAGGGGATGAGGCGGTGAGATGGCAGTTCTTC.

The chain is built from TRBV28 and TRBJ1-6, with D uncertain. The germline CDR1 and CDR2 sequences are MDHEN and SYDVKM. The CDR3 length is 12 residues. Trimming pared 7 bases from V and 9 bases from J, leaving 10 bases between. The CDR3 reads CASIGLASPLHF. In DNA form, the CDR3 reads TGTGCCAGCATCGGGTTGGCTTCACCCCTCCACTTT.

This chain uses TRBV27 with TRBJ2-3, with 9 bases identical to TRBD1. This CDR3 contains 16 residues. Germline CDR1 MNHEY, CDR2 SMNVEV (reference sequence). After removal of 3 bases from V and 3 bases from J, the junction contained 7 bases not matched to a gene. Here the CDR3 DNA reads TGTGCCAGCAGTTTTATGGGACAGGGAACGACAGATACGCAGTATTTT. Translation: CASSFMGQGTTDTQYF.

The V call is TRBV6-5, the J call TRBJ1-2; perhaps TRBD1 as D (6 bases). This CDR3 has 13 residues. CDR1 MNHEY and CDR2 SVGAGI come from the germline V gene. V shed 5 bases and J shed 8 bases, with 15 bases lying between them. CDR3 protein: CASSPSTGGGYTF. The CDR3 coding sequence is TGTGCCAGCAGTCCCTCGACAGGAGGCGGCTACACCTTC.

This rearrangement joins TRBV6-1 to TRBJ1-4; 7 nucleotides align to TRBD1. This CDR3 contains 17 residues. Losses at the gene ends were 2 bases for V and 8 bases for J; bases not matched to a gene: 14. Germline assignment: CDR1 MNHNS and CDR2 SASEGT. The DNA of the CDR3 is TGTGCCAGCAGTGAATACCCTGTTGACAGGGTCGGCGAAAAACTGTTTTTT. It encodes CASSEYPVDRVGEKLFF.

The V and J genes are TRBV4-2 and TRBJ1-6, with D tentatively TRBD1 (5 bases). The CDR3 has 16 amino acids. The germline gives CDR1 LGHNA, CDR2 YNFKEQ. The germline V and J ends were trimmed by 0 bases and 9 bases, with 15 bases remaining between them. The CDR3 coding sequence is TGTGCCAGCAGCCAAGACTTCTCACAGGCACGTTCACCCCTCCACTTT. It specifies CASSQDFSQARSPLHF.

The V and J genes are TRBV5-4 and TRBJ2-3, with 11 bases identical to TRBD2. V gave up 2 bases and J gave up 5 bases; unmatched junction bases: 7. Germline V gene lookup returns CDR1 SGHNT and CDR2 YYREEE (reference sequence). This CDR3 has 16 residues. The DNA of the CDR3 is TGTGCCAGCAGCTTCACTAGCGGGGGATTTGGAGATACGCAGTATTTT. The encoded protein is CASSFTSGGFGDTQYF.